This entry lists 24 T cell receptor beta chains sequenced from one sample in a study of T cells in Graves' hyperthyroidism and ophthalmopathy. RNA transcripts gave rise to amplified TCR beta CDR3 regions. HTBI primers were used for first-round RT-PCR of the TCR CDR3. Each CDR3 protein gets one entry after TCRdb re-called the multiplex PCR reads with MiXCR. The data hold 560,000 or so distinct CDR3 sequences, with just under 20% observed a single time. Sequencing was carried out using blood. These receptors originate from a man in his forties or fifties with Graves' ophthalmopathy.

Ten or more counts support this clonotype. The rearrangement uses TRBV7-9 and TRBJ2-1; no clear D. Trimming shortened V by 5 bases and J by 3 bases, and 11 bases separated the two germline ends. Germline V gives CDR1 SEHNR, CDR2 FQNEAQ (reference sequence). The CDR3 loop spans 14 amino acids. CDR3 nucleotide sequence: TGTGCCAGCAGCCCGTCGAACCTCTACAATGAGCAGTTCTTC. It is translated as CASSPSNLYNEQFF. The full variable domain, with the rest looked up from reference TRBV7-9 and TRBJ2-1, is DTGVSQNPRHKITKRGQNVTFRCDPISEHNRLYWYRQTLGQGPEFLTYFQNEAQLEKSRLLSDRFSAERPKGSFSTLEIQRTEQGDSAMYLCASSPSNLYNEQFFGPGTRLTVL.

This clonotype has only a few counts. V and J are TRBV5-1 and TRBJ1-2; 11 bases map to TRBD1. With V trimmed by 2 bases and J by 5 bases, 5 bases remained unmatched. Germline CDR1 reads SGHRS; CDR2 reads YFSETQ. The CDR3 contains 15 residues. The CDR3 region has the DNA TGCGCCAGCAGCTTTGGACAGGGGGCGGGATATGGCTACACCTTC. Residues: CASSFGQGAGYGYTF.

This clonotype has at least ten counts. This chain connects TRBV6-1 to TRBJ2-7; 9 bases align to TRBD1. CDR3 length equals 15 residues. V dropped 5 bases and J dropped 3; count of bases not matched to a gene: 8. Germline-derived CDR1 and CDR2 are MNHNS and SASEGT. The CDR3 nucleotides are TGTGCCAGCAGTTATGCCGGGACAGGGTACTACGAGCAGTACTTC. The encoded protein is CASSYAGTGYYEQYF.

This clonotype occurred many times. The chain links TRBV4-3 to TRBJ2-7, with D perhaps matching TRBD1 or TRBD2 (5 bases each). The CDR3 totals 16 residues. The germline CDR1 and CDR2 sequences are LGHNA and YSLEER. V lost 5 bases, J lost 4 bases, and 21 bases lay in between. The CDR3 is CASSLGRDPRSYEQYF. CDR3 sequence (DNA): TGCGCCAGCAGCTTGGGCCGGGACCCTCGTTCGTACGAGCAGTACTTC.

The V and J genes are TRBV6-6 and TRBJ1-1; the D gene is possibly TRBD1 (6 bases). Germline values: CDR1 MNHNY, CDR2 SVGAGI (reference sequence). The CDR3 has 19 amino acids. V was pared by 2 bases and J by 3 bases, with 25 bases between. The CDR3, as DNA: TGTGCCAGCAGTTACCGCCTGGGGGGGGGGACAACCGGGGACACTGAAGCTTTCTTT. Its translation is CASSYRLGGGTTGDTEAFF.

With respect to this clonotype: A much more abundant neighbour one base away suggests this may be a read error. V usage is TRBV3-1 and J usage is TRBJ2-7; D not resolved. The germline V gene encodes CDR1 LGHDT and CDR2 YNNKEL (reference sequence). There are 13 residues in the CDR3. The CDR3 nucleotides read TGTGCCAGCAGCCAAGATCTCAATTACGAGCGGTACTTC. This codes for CASSQDLNYERYF.

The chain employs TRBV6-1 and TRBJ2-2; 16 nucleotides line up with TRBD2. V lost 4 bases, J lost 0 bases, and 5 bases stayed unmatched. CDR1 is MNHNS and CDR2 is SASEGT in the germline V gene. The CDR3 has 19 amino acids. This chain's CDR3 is CASSAFGTSGGANTGELFF. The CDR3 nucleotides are TGTGCCAGCAGTGCCTTCGGGACTAGCGGGGGGGCGAACACCGGGGAGCTGTTTTTT.

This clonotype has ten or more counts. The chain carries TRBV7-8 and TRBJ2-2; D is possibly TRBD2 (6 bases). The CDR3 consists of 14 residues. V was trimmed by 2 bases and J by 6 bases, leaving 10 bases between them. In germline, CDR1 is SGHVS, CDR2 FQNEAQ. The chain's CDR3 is CASSLFGSSGELFF. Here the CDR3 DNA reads TGTGCCAGCAGCTTATTCGGGAGCTCCGGGGAGCTGTTTTTT.

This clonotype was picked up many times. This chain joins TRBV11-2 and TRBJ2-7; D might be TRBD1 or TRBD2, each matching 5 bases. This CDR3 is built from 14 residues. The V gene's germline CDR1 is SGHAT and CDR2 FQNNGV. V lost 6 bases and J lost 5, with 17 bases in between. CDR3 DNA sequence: TGTGCCAGCAGACAGGACTTCCCTGGGGACGAGCAGTACTTC. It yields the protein CASRQDFPGDEQYF.

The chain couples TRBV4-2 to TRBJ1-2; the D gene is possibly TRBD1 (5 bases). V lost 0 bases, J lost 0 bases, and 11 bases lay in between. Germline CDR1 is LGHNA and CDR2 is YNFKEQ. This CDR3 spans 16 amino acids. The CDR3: CASSQETGITNYGYTF. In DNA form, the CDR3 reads TGTGCCAGCAGCCAAGAAACAGGCATAACTAACTATGGCTACACCTTC.

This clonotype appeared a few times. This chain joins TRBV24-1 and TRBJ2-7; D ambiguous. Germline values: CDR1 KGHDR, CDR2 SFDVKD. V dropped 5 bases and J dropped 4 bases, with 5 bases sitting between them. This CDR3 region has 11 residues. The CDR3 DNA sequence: TGTGCCACCAGTGGCGATTACGAGCAGTACTTC. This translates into CATSGDYEQYF.

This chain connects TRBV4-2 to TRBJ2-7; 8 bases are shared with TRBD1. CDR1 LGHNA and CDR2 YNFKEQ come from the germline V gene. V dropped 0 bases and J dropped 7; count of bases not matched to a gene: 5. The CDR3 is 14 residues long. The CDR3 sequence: CASSQDRTGREQYF. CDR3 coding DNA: TGTGCCAGCAGCCAAGATCGGACAGGGAGGGAGCAGTACTTC.

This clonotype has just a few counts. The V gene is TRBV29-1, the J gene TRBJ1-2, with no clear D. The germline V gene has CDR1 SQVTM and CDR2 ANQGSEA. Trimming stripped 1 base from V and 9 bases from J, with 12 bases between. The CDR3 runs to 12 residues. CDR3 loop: CSVEGLGSSYTF. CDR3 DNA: TGCAGCGTTGAAGGGCTCGGCTCGAGCTACACCTTC.

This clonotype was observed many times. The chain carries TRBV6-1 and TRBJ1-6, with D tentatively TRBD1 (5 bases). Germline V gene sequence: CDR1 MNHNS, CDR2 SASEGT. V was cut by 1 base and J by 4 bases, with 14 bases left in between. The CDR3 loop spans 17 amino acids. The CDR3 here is CASSEVSRGSYNSPLHF. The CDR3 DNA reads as TGTGCCAGCAGTGAAGTCTCCCGGGGGAGTTATAATTCACCCCTCCACTTT.

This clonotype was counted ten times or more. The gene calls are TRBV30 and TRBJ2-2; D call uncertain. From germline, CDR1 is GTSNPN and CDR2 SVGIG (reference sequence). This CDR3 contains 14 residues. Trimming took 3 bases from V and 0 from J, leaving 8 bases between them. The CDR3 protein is CAWRVAPNTGELFF. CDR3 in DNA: TGTGCCTGGAGGGTAGCCCCGAACACCGGGGAGCTGTTTTTT. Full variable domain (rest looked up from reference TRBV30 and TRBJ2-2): SQTIHQWPATLVQPVGSPLSLECTVEGTSNPNLYWYRQAAGRGLQLLFYSVGIGQISSEVPQNLSASRPQDRQFILSSKKLLLSDSGFYLCAWRVAPNTGELFFGEGSRLTVL.

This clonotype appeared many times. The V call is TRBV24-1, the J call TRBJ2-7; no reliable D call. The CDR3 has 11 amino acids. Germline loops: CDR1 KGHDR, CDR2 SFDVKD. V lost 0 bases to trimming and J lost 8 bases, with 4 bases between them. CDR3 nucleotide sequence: TGTGCCACCAGTGATTTGAACAAGCAGTACTTC. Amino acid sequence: CATSDLNKQYF.

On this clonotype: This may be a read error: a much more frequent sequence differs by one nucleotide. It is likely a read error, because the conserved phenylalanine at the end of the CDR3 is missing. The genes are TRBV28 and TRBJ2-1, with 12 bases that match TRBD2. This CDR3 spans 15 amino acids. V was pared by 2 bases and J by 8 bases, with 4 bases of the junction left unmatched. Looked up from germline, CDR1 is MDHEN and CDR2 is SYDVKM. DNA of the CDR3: TGTGCCAGCAGTTTAGTGACTAGCGGGAGCGATGAGCAGTTCCTC. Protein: CASSLVTSGSDEQFL.

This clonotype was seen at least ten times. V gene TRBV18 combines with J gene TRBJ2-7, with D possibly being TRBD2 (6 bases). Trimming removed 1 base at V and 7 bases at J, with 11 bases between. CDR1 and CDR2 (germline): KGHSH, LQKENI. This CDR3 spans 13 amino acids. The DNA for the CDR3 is TGTGCCAGCTCACCACGCGCGCGGGAAGAGCAGTACTTC. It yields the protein CASSPRAREEQYF.

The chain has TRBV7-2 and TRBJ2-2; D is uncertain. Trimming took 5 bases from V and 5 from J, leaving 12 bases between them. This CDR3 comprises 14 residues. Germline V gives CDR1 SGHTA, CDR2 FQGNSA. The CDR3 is CASSLPGVTGELFF. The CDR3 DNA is TGTGCCAGCAGCCTCCCTGGCGTTACCGGGGAGCTGTTTTTT.

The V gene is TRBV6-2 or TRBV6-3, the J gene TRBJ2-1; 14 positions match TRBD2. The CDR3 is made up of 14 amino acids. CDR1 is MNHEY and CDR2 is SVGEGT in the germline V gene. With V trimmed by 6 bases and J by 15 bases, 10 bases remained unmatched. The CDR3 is CASRQTSGRAPPFF. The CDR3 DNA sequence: TGTGCCAGCAGGCAGACTAGCGGGAGGGCCCCCCCGTTCTTC.

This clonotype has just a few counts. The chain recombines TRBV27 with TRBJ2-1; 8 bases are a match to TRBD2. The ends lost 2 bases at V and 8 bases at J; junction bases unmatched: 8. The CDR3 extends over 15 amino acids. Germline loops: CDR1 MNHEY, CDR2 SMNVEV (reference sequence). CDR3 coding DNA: TGTGCCAGCAGTTTAAACGTTGCGGGAGGTCATGAGCAGTTCTTC. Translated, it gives CASSLNVAGGHEQFF.

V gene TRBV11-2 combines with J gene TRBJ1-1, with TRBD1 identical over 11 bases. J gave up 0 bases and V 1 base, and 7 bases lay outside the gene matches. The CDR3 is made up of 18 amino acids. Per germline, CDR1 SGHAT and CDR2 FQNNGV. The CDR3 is CASSLGRGTGGMNTEAFF. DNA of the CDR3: TGTGCCAGCAGCTTAGGGAGAGGGACAGGGGGTATGAACACTGAAGCTTTCTTT.

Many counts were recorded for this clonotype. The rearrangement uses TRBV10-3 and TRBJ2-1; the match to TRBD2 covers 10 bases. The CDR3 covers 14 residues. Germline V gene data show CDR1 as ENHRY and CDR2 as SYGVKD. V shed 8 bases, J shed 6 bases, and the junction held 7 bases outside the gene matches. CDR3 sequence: CAIRSGLAANEQFF. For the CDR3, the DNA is TGTGCCATCCGATCCGGACTAGCGGCCAATGAGCAGTTCTTC.

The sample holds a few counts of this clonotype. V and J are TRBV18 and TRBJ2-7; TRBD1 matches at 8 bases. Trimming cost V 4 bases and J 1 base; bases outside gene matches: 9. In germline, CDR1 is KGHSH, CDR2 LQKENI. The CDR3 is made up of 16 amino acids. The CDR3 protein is CASSLNRDRSSYEQYF. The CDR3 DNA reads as TGTGCCAGCTCACTGAACCGGGACAGGTCGTCCTACGAGCAGTACTTC. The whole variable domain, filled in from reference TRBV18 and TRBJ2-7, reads NAGVMQNPRHLVRRRGQEARLRCSPMKGHSHVYWYRQLPEEGLKFMVYLQKENIIDESGMPKERFSAEFPKEGPSILRIQQVVRGDSAAYFCASSLNRDRSSYEQYFGPGTRLTVT.